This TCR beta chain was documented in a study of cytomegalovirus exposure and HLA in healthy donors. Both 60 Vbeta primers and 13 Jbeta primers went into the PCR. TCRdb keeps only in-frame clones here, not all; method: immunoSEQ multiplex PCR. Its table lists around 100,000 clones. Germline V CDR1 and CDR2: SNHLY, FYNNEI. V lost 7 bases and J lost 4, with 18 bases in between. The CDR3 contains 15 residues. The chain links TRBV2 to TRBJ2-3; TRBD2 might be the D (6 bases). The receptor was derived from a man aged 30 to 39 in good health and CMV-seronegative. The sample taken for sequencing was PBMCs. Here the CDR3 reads CASTPNPRRADTQYF. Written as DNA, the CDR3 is TGTGCCAGCACCCCTAACCCGAGGAGGGCAGATACGCAGTATTTT.